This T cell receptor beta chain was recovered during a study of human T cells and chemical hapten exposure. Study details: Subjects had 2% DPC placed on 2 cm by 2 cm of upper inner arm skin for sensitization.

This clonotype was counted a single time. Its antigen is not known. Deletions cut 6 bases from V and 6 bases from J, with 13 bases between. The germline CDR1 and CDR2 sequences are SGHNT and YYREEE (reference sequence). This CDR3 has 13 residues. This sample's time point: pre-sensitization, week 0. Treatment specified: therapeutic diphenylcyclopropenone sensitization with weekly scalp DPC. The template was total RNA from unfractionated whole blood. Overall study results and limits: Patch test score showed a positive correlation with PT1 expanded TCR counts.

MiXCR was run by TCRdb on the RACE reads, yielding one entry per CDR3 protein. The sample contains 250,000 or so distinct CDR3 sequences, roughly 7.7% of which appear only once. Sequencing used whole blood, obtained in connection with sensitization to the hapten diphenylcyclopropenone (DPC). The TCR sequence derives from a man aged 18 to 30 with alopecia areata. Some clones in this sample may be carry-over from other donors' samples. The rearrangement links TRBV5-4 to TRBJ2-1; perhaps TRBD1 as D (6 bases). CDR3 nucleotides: TGTGCCAGCAACAGGGAAATAGTCAATGAGCAGTTCTTC. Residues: CASNREIVNEQFF.